Listed below are T cell receptor beta chains from one sample, sequenced in a study of blood T cells in healthy people across ages. TCRdb reanalysed the 5' RACE reads using MiXCR and keeps one entry per CDR3 protein. The sample holds some 1,500,000 distinct CDR3 sequences, under 55% seen once. Sequencing input: blood. The receptor set was obtained from a woman aged 18-30 years in good health. Both conserved end residues are part of each CDR3. A D gene is named only where the DNA matches it firmly.

D gene: TRBD1; V gene: TRBV4-1; J gene: TRBJ1-5; CDR3 protein: CASSRETGGGSNQPQHF
D gene: TRBD1; V gene: TRBV7-9; J gene: .; CDR3 protein: CASSASIQGWYEQYF
D gene: TRBD2; V gene: TRBV12-3/TRBV12-4; J gene: TRBJ2-1; CDR3 protein: CASSLLGLAGPLLIGEQFF
D gene: TRBD1; V gene: TRBV5-1; J gene: TRBJ1-1; CDR3 protein: CASSLGGQWNTEAFF
D gene: TRBD2; V gene: TRBV29-1; J gene: TRBJ2-1; CDR3 protein: CSVVLAGGPTGQFF
D gene: .; V gene: TRBV20-1; J gene: .; CDR3 protein: CSAPTQSIQYF
D gene: .; V gene: TRBV4-3; J gene: TRBJ2-1; CDR3 protein: CASSQEFSDGLTYNEQFF
D gene: .; V gene: TRBV6-2/TRBV6-3; J gene: TRBJ2-6; CDR3 protein: CASSWDGAGANVLTF
D gene: .; V gene: TRBV11-2; J gene: TRBJ2-3; CDR3 protein: CASSLGSSHRTDTQYF
D gene: TRBD1; V gene: TRBV4-3; J gene: TRBJ2-1; CDR3 protein: CASSQDATGAEYINEQFF
D gene: .; V gene: TRBV29-1; J gene: TRBJ2-5; CDR3 protein: CSVTGSQETQYF
D gene: .; V gene: TRBV6-5; J gene: TRBJ1-1; CDR3 protein: CASSHEDEAFF
D gene: .; V gene: TRBV5-1; J gene: TRBJ1-2; CDR3 protein: CASSVGPILANYGYTF
D gene: TRBD2; V gene: TRBV12-3/TRBV12-4; J gene: TRBJ2-1; CDR3 protein: CASTLTSGVYNEQFF
D gene: .; V gene: TRBV20-1; J gene: TRBJ2-7; CDR3 protein: CSARDLQALEYF
D gene: .; V gene: TRBV20-1; J gene: TRBJ1-6; CDR3 protein: CSARDFFGSPLHF
D gene: .; V gene: TRBV4-1; J gene: TRBJ2-3; CDR3 protein: CASSQDPGFNTQYF
D gene: .; V gene: TRBV6-5; J gene: TRBJ2-4; CDR3 protein: CASSTDTWQAKNIQYF
D gene: .; V gene: TRBV20-1; J gene: TRBJ2-6; CDR3 protein: CSASFSGANVLTF